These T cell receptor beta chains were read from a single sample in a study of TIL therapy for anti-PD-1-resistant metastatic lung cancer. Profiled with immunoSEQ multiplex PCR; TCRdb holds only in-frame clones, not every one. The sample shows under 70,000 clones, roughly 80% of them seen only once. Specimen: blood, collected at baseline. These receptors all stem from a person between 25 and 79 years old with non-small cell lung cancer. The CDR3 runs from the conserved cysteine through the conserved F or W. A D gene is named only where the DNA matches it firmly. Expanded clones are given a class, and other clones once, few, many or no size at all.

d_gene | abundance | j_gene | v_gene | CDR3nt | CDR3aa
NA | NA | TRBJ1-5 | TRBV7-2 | TGTGCCAGCAGCCCCGCCGGCGGGATCAATCAGCCCCAGCATTTT | CASSPAGGINQPQHF
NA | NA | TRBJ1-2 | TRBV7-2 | TGTGCCAGCAGCGTAAGGGGTGGGGGAGACTATGGCTACACCTTC | CASSVRGGGDYGYTF
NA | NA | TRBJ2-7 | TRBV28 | TGTGCCAGCAGAGAAGCAGGATACGAGCAGTACTTC | CASREAGYEQYF
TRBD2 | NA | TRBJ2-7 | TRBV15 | TGTGCCACCAGCAGTCCGACTAGCGGGAGTTACGAGCAGTACTTC | CATSSPTSGSYEQYF
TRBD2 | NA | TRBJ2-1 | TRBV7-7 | TGTGCTAGCAGCTCTCAAACCGGGCTAGCGGGATTAAATGAGCAGTTCTTC | CASSSQTGLAGLNEQFF
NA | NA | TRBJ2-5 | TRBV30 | TGTGCCTGGAGTCCAGGACAGTCCCCAGGGGAGACCCAGTACTTC | CAWSPGQSPGETQYF
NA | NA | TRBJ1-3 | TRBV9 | TGTGCCAGCAGCGTAGTGGCCCTTGATGAAGCGGTCCTGTCATACTCTGGAAACACCATATATTTT | CASSVVALDEAVLSYSGNTIYF
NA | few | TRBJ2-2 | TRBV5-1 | TGCGCCAGCAGCTTGATCGGGTCCACCGGGGAGCTGTTTTTT | CASSLIGSTGELFF
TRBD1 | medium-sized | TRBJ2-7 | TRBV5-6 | TGTGCCAGCAGCTCCGGGACAGGCTTACCCGAGCAGTACTTC | CASSSGTGLPEQYF
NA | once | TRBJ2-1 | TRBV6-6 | TGTGCCAGCAGTTATCTTGCGGGACAGACAAATGAGCAGTTCTTC | CASSYLAGQTNEQFF
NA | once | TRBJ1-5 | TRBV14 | TGTGCCAGCAGCCAGCCCGTAGGGGGGGGCTGGGATGAACAGCCCCAGCATTTT | CASSQPVGGGWDEQPQHF
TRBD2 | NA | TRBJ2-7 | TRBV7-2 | TGTGCCAGCAGCTTAAGGACTAGCGGGGGGTTTTCCTACGAGCAGTACTTC | CASSLRTSGGFSYEQYF
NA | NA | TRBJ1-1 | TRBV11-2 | TGTGCCAGCAGCCTGGGTGGTCTGAACACTGAAGCTTTCTTT | CASSLGGLNTEAFF
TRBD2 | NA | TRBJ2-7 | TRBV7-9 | TGTGCCAGCAGGGGTCCTAGCGGGGGACCCTCCTACGAGCAGTACTTC | CASRGPSGGPSYEQYF
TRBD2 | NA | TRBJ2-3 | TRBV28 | TGTGCCAGCAGTGCCACAGGGTTTAGGACTAGCGGGAGGCCGGCCACAGATACGCAGTATTTT | CASSATGFRTSGRPATDTQYF
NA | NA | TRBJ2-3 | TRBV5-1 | TGCGCCAGCAGCTCCTTCGGGTCTAGCACAGATACGCAGTATTTT | CASSSFGSSTDTQYF
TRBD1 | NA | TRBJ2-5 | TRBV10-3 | TGTGCCATCAGTGAGTCGCTGGGACAGGGGGACGAGACCCAGTACTTC | CAISESLGQGDETQYF
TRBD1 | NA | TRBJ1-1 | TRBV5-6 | TGTGCCAGCAGTTCCGACAGGGCGAACACTGAAGCTTTCTTT | CASSSDRANTEAFF
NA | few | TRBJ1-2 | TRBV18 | TGTGCCAGCTCACCAGAGGGACAATATGGCTACACCTTC | CASSPEGQYGYTF
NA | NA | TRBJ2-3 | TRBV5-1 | TGCGCCAGCAAAGAGGAGGGCCCCGCAGATACGCAGTATTTT | CASKEEGPADTQYF
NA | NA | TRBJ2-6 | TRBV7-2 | TGTGCCAGCAGCTCAGGCCCACGACCCTCTGGGGCCAACGTCCTGACTTTC | CASSSGPRPSGANVLTF
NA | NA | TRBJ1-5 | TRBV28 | TGTGCCAGCAGGGGACCTCTCTATAGCAATCAGCCCCAGCATTTT | CASRGPLYSNQPQHF
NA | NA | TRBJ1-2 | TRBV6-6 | TGTGCCAGCATCCCGGGAGGGGTCAACGGCTACACCTTC | CASIPGGVNGYTF